This section outlines one T cell receptor (beta chain) sequence together with its context. The sample comes from a study of patients and donors after allogeneic stem cell transplantation. CDR1 is SNHLY and CDR2 is FYNNEI in the germline V gene. The CDR3 is made up of 14 amino acids. The V and J ends lost 6 bases and 1 base, in that order; junction bases with no gene match: 6. TCRdb itself ran the RT-PCR reads through MiXCR, one entry per CDR3 protein. The profile shows about 960,000 distinct CDR3 sequences, 15% to 20% of them singletons. Material: blood, either unsorted or a sorted T cell fraction (not recorded which). This sequence originates from a human donor who was either an allogeneic HSCT recipient or a stem cell or donor lymphocyte infusion donor (not recorded which). It is not recorded whose cells these are; they may come from a transplant donor. This rearrangement joins TRBV2 to TRBJ2-7; 7 bases are shared with TRBD1. The CDR3 region is CASRDGTESYEQYF. In nucleotides, the CDR3 is TGTGCCAGCAGGGACGGGACAGAATCCTACGAGCAGTACTTC.